This record looks at one TCR beta chain sequence and its context. The entry originates in a study of shared clonotypes between healthy human individuals. Study-level information: Per donor, three plates held CD4 naive cells, three held CD4 memory, two held CD8 naive and one held CD8 memory.

From germline, CDR1 is MNHEY and CDR2 SVGAGI. The CDR3 sequence is 15 residues long. Trimming stripped 0 bases from V and 6 bases from J, with 15 bases between. CD45RO negativity and positive selection for CCR7 defined naive CD8 cells, a population that excluded terminally differentiated effector memory CD45RA+ cells. Assay used: immunoSEQ multiplex PCR; TCRdb lists only in-frame clones, some missing. The profile shows 2 million to 2.5 million clones, just over 90% of them singletons. The TCR originated in a man aged 18 to 35 in good health. Some clones in this sample may be carry-over from other donors' samples. The V gene is TRBV6-5, the J gene TRBJ2-7; D possibly corresponds to TRBD2 (6 bases). The specimen was naive CD8+ T cells from PBMCs. CDR3 in amino acids: CASSYSGEVLGEQYF. The CDR3, as DNA: TGTGCCAGCAGTTACTCGGGGGAGGTCCTAGGCGAGCAGTACTTC.